This T cell receptor (beta chain) appears in the sequencing data of a study of cytomegalovirus exposure and HLA in healthy donors. Per the germline V gene, CDR1 is MNHNY and CDR2 is SVGAGI (reference sequence). The CDR3 sequence is 14 residues long. J gave up 2 bases and V 6 bases, and 4 bases lay outside the gene matches. Comments on this clone: In the same sample, other DNA sequences code for this CDR3.

Primers for the PCR totalled 60 Vbeta and 13 Jbeta. Assay: immunoSEQ multiplex PCR; the TCRdb copy retains only in-frame clones and omits some. Of fewer than 200,000 clones listed, approximately 81% are singletons. This clonotype was sampled from a man aged 18 to 29 in good health and CMV-seropositive. Sequences were obtained from PBMCs. V is TRBV6-6 and J is TRBJ1-5; 7 bases map to TRBD1. The CDR3: CASSPDRGNQPQHF. The CDR3 DNA reads TGTGCCAGCAGCCCAGACAGGGGCAATCAGCCCCAGCATTTT.